This TCR beta chain was identified in a study of T cell responses to AZD1222 COVID-19 vaccine (dated by TCRdb to the early 2020s). At the level of the whole study: AZD1222 recipients whose second dose came at about 4 weeks and those whose second dose came at about 12 weeks were combined into one group, since spike-specific TCR depth and breadth did not differ between the two schedules. A total of around 240 trial participants underwent TCR sequencing, of whom 200 to 220 received two doses of AZD1222 and approximately 25 received two doses of the MenACWY control vaccine. Enrollment into the trials was organized by age into subgroups of 18-55, 56-69 and 70-plus years, and those subgroups contained roughly 140, 27 and 60 TCR-sequenced participants, respectively.

The CDR3 regions of human TCRbeta chains were analyzed by immunosequencing. In the source study's methods: TCRs in the repertoires were compared against a reference library of SARS-CoV-2-specific TCRs that had been generated with the MIRA antigen-specificity platform. Breadth was defined as the fraction of unique TCRs that were SARS-CoV-2-associated, and depth was defined as the fraction of total T cells that were SARS-CoV-2-associated. Each spike-specific TCR was assigned to its reactive spike region and to a CD4 or CD8 class using the MIRA data. Log10-transformed breadth and depth values were compared by one-way ANOVA with Sidak's multiple comparisons tests. In TCRdb, the immuneACCESS table is reduced to in-frame sequences with V and J assigned. These tables do not hold every clone; where another copy was compared, an unresolved V gene accounts for under half, and the others remain unexplained. The D gene and trimming were derived from the DNA, and the V and J assignments and clone size from that table. The sample yields some 120,000 clones; around 94% were counted once. The ten largest clones take up under 7.5% of the sample.

CDR3 length: 15 amino acids, cysteine to phenylalanine. Solely the CDR3 DNA is kept, with 45 bases framed from the first base. V trim: 2 bases; J trim: 2 bases; unmatched bases: 2. CDR1 and CDR2 (MDHEN, SYDVKM) derive from the germline V gene. With regard to this clone: Its recognized antigen is unknown. The record has no base qualities; no much larger clone is one base away.

Findings and caveats that apply to the study as a whole: Most participants were white British and females outnumbered males, and the authors suggested that clonal diversity may have been underestimated. The 56-69-year group was small, and its depth increase did not reach significance, likely because of low power. Because no day 14 peak-response samples were available, repertoires were characterized only after the peak T cell response. Only five to seven AZD1222 recipients were SARS-CoV-2 seropositive at baseline, limiting conclusions about previously exposed vaccinees. Spike-specific TCR breadth and depth rose significantly after two AZD1222 doses compared with day 0 and with MenACWY recipients. Nearly half of unique spike-specific TCRs reportedly recognized epitopes outside regions mutated in the B.1.351 and B.1.1.7 variants. The whole spike protein was spanned by vaccine-associated CD4 TCRs, and dominant responses were seen in regions 160-218 and 743-854.

The time point tag for this specimen amounts to: baseline before first vaccination. Vaccinee samples came from UK trials COV001 and COV002, including a single-blind randomized controlled phase 2/3 trial of AZD1222 (ChAdOx1 nCoV-19) in healthy adults. For TCRbeta chain sequencing, PBMC samples were collected from trial participants at day 0 and at day 28 after the second dose. This sequence uses TRBV28 and TRBJ2-3, with TRBD2 matching 9 junction bases. Sequencing used peripheral blood, obtained on day 0 of AZD1222 vaccination. This clonotype was sampled from an adult in good health. The base sequence is TGTGCCAGCAGTTTACTAGCGGGACCCACAGATACGCAGTATTTT. Its translation reads: CASSLLAGPTDTQYF.